Given below is one T cell receptor (beta chain) in context. The antigen remains unidentified. Profiled with immunoSEQ multiplex PCR; TCRdb holds only in-frame clones, not every one. Found here are over 50,000 clones, around 81% of them singletons; the top ten hold about 1.5%. V was pared by 4 bases and J by 2 bases, with 14 bases between. In germline, CDR1 is MDHEN, CDR2 SYDVKM. The CDR3 sequence is 15 residues long. The sort gate was single viable CD3+CD4+CD8-CD45RO+ cells for memory CD4+ T cells. This sample was included in a study of memory CD4+ T cells and cytomegalovirus serostatus. As for the study in general: Of the healthy Belgian adults, 9 were CMV seropositive and 24 seronegative. Study results and limitations: Repertoires predicted CMV serostatus with median bootstrapped AUC of roughly 0.95. Suggested: most of the CMV-linked TCR signature lies in CD4+ memory cells. About 40% of the roughly 160 known CMV-associated TCRbeta sequences appeared in CD4+ memory.

The sample taken for sequencing was memory CD4+ T cells from blood. The source of this sequence is an adult in good health and CMV-seronegative. The chain employs TRBV28 and TRBJ1-2; D unclear. This CDR3 reads CASSSDRAGNYGYTF. CDR3 sequence (DNA): TGTGCCAGCAGTTCCGACCGGGCGGGGAACTATGGCTACACCTTC.